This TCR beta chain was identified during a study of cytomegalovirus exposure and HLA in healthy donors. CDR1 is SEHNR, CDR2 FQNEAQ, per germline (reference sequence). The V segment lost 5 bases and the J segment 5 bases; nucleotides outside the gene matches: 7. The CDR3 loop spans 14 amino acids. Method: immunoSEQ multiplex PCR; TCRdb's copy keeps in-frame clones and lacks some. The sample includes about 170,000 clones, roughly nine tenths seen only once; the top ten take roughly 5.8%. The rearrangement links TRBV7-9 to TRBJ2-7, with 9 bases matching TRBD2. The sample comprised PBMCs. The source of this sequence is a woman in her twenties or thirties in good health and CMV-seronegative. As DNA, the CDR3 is TGTGCCAGCAGCCCGAGCAGCGGGAGGAACGAGCAGTACTTC. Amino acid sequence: CASSPSSGRNEQYF.